The TCR beta chain under discussion was sequenced for a study of blood T cells in healthy people across ages. Points from the study as a whole: Aged donors had fewer naive CD4+ cells and lower diversity than long-lived donors. Strongly correlated with naive T cell percentage was TCR beta diversity.

Trimming stripped 2 bases from V and 10 bases from J, with 11 bases between. The CDR3 contains 13 residues. Looked up from germline, CDR1 is KGHDR and CDR2 is SFDVKD. Regarding this clonotype: Its antigen remains unknown.

Through a sample-barcoded 5' primer and a J-beta primer mix, a second PCR was run for roughly 6 to 11 cycles. A template-switch adaptor that had 12 random nucleotides put a tag on each cDNA molecule. TCRdb re-called the 5' RACE reads with MiXCR, one entry per CDR3 protein. The table lists over 1,500,000 distinct CDR3 sequences, more than 35% of them singletons, with approximately 22% in the top ten. Sample: blood. The rearrangement uses TRBV24-1 and TRBJ2-1; D is perhaps TRBD1 or TRBD2 (5 bases each). The receptor was derived from a human donor in good health. The CDR3 DNA reads as TGTGCCACCAGTGATTGGCCTCGGGACGAGCAGTTCTTC. It specifies CATSDWPRDEQFF.